These 13 T cell receptor beta chains were all obtained from the same sample, sequenced in a study of T cell repertoires in cytomegalovirus infection. TCRdb itself ran the reads through MiXCR, one entry per CDR3 protein. The sample has about 460,000 distinct CDR3 sequences, roughly 12% seen once. Sequenced: PBMCs. Receptor source: a human donor in good health (CMV status not recorded). Some clones in this sample may be carry-over from other donors' samples.

The rearrangement uses TRBV18 and TRBJ2-3; 14 bases match TRBD2. Trimming removed 3 bases from V and 5 bases from J; junction bases left unmatched: 1. This CDR3 has 15 amino acids. Germline V lookup: CDR1 KGHSH, CDR2 LQKENI. The CDR3 sequence is CASSPGTSGGDTQYF. DNA for the CDR3: TGTGCCAGCTCACCCGGGACTAGCGGGGGAGATACGCAGTATTTT.

There are a few counts of this clonotype. V and J are TRBV30 and TRBJ2-7; TRBD1 matches 9 bases. The CDR3 spans 14 residues. After removal of 8 bases from V and 4 bases from J, the junction contained 12 bases not matched to a gene. Germline loops: CDR1 GTSNPN, CDR2 SVGIG (reference sequence). As DNA, the CDR3 is TGTGCCGGCAAAGTCAAGACAGGGGGGTACGAGCAGTACTTC. It codes for CAGKVKTGGYEQYF.

The table lists this clonotype with a few counts. V and J are TRBV19 and TRBJ2-1; TRBD2 aligns across 10 bases. V dropped 1 base and J dropped 12; count of bases not matched to a gene: 9. Germline CDR1 reads LNHDA; CDR2 reads SQIVND (reference sequence). This CDR3 has 15 amino acids. In DNA form, the CDR3 reads TGTGCCAGTAGTATAGGGAGCGGGGGGGGAAGAGGGCAGTTCTTC. This translates into CASSIGSGGGRGQFF.

This clonotype turned up a few times. This chain links TRBV18 with TRBJ2-1; D is unclear. The length of the CDR3 is 12 residues. With 1 base removed from V and 7 bases from J, the gap between germline ends came to 5 bases. Looked up from germline, CDR1 is KGHSH and CDR2 is LQKENI. CDR3 protein: CASSPLRNEQFF. In DNA form, the CDR3 reads TGTGCCAGCTCACCACTAAGGAATGAGCAGTTCTTC.

This clonotype was counted ten times or more. This chain uses TRBV15 with TRBJ2-3; 10 bases are shared with TRBD2. V lost 1 base, J lost 1 base, and 2 bases stayed unmatched. Germline assignment: CDR1 LNHNV and CDR2 YYDKDF (reference sequence). CDR3 length: 16 amino acids. CDR3 bases: TGTGCCACCAGCAGAGCGCTAGCGGGAGGCACAGATACGCAGTATTTT. Protein product: CATSRALAGGTDTQYF.

J is TRBJ1-2 and V is TRBV12-3 or TRBV12-4, with D unclear. The germline V and J ends were trimmed by 7 bases and 0 bases, with 15 bases remaining between them. The CDR3 has 15 residues. This CDR3 reads CASTTLSRANYGYTF. The CDR3, as DNA: TGTGCCAGCACTACCCTAAGCAGAGCTAACTATGGCTACACCTTC.

This clonotype came up many times. The rearrangement joins TRBV10-3 to TRBJ1-2; TRBD1 is a possible D gene (5 bases). The CDR3 runs 18 residues. The ends were cut back, 0 bases at V and 4 bases at J, with 21 bases in the middle. Germline CDR1 is ENHRY and CDR2 is SYGVKD. The CDR3 protein is CAISESVDIVEVGYGYTF. The CDR3 nucleotides are TGTGCCATCAGTGAGTCGGTGGACATAGTGGAGGTTGGCTATGGCTACACCTTC.

A few counts support this clonotype. The chain links TRBV5-6 to TRBJ2-3; 10 bases line up with TRBD1. This CDR3 spans 16 amino acids. Germline CDR1 SGHDT, CDR2 YYEEEE. V lost 1 base and J lost 1; bases outside the gene matches: 3. Here the CDR3 reads CASSLTTGGRTDTQYF. CDR3 nucleotides: TGTGCCAGCAGCTTGACGACAGGGGGCCGCACAGATACGCAGTATTTT.

The V call is TRBV9, the J call TRBJ2-5; 9 bases match TRBD1. With 0 bases clipped from V and 5 bases from J, the junction kept 5 bases outside the gene matches. This CDR3 is built from 15 residues. Germline values: CDR1 SGDLS, CDR2 YYNGEE. The CDR3 is CASSVETGGRETQYF. In DNA form, the CDR3 reads TGTGCCAGCAGCGTAGAGACAGGGGGTAGGGAGACCCAGTACTTC.

The rearrangement uses TRBV15 and TRBJ1-1; 7 nucleotides align to TRBD1. Germline V gene sequence: CDR1 LNHNV, CDR2 YYDKDF (reference sequence). V lost 3 bases to trimming and J lost 1 base; unmatched junction nucleotides: 2. The CDR3 loop spans 14 amino acids. CDR3 DNA sequence: TGTGCCACCAGCAGTCACAGGGGGAACACTGAAGCTTTCTTT. This gives the protein CATSSHRGNTEAFF. Drawing the rest from reference TRBV15 and TRBJ1-1, the complete variable domain is DAMVIQNPRYQVTQFGKPVTLSCSQTLNHNVMYWYQQKSSQAPKLLFHYYDKDFNNEADTPDNFQSRRPNTSFCFLDIRSPGLGDTAMYLCATSSHRGNTEAFFGQGTRLTVV.

This clonotype turned up a few times. The rearrangement joins TRBV6-5 to TRBJ1-1; maybe TRBD1 (5 bases). The V end lost 2 bases, the J end lost 10 bases, and 17 bases lay between the germline ends. The CDR3 sequence is 14 residues long. The germline gives CDR1 MNHEY, CDR2 SVGAGI. DNA for the CDR3: TGTGCCAGCAGTTACGTGGACAATCGCGTTGCAGCTTTCTTT. This sequence encodes CASSYVDNRVAAFF.

This clonotype was detected a few times. V gene TRBV5-6 combines with J gene TRBJ1-4; D call uncertain. The CDR3 is 13 amino acids. The germline CDR1 and CDR2 sequences are SGHDT and YYEEEE. Trimming stripped 0 bases from V and 14 bases from J, with 14 bases between. CDR3 DNA sequence: TGTGCCAGCAGCTTGGGTAAAGAATTCCATCTGTTTTTT. It translates to CASSLGKEFHLFF. Complete variable domain (other parts from reference TRBV5-6 and TRBJ1-4): DAGVTQSPTHLIKTRGQQVTLRCSPKSGHDTVSWYQQALGQGPQFIFQYYEEEERQRGNFPDRFSGHQFPNYSSELNVNALLLGDSALYLCASSLGKEFHLFFGSGTQLSVL.

On this clonotype itself: Given a much more abundant clone one base away, this may be a read error. The conserved final phenylalanine or tryptophan is absent from the CDR3, which likely points to a read error. The chain employs TRBV11-2 and TRBJ2-3, with TRBD1 identical over 10 bases. Unmatched junction bases numbered 5, after V lost 5 bases and J lost 0 bases. Germline V lookup: CDR1 SGHAT, CDR2 FQNNGV. The CDR3 has 16 residues. The CDR3 coding sequence is TGTGCCAGCAGCCTCGGGACAGGGGATAGCACAGATACGCAGTATTCT. Its translation: CASSLGTGDSTDTQYS.